The T cell receptor beta chain described here comes from a study (dated by TCRdb to the mid-2010s). As for the study more broadly: The study tested whether tumor-infiltrating Tregs in breast cancer are recruited from blood Tregs or converted in situ from other CD4+ T cell subsets.

Beyond this particular receptor, the publication reports: The greatest overlap of tumor-infiltrating Treg TCR alpha and beta sequences was observed with tumor naive CD4+ T cells, followed by blood naive CD4+ T cells. Validation in the larger cohort was restricted to a single TCR beta V-J rearrangement rather than whole repertoires. The TCR gene usage of tumor memory CD4+ T cells clustered together with blood and lymph node memory CD4+ cells and with lymph node naive CD4+ cells.

V trim: 5 bases; J trim: 1 base; unmatched bases: 1. Per the germline V gene, SGHTA is the CDR1 and FQGNSA is the CDR2. Spanning cysteine to phenylalanine, the CDR3 consists of 14 amino acids. The retained sequence is limited to the CDR3, 42 bases, with the frame set at the first base. Full-length TCR variable regions were amplified by 5' RACE PCR with constant-region reverse primers, and semi-nested PCR with Nested Universal Primer A was subsequently performed. The ReliaPrep RNA Cell Miniprep System was used to extract total RNA, which was then reverse transcribed into 5'RACE-ready cDNA with the SMARTer RACE 5'/3' Kit. Multiplex adaptors were used to barcode full-length TCR alpha and beta libraries, and the barcoded libraries were sequenced on an Illumina MiSeq. The authors' analysis ran thus. For each of nine subset-tissue groups, sequencing data from the five patients were pooled, and the groups were compared by unsupervised clustering of TCR gene usage. Repertoire similarity was calculated with the Morisita-Horn index, weighting shared sequences by their contribution to each repertoire. The raw public data were reprocessed by TCRdb itself: fastp quality trimming at Q25, MiXCR clonotype calling, in-frame beta chains only. Here each entry gathers all rows of one CDR3 protein and keeps the most common genes and DNA. TCRdb, not the authors, supplied the V and J calls. Present in this sample are over 55,000 distinct CDR3 sequences, 28% of which were seen just once. The ten biggest clones cover approximately 3% of the sample.

Memory CD4+ T cells were isolated as CD4+CD45RO+CD25- cells. Tregs, naive and memory CD4+ T cells from tumor, blood and ipsilateral draining lymph nodes of about 5 breast cancer patients underwent full-length TCR alpha and beta sequencing. Tumor tissue and lymph nodes from ipsilateral axillary dissection were perfused with PBS, minced and digested with collagenase I and hyaluronidase. FACS confirmed that the sorted cell populations were more than 90% pure. Ten or more counts support this clonotype. Its target antigen remains unknown. Base-call qualities are not available, and no considerably larger clone is one nucleotide away.

Material: tumor-infiltrating memory CD4+ T cells sorted from the breast tumor. This sample's cell subset or site label indicates: memory CD4+ T cells, CD4+CD45RO+CD25-. The chain is assembled from TRBV7-2 and TRBJ1-1; TRBD1 agrees with 10 junctional bases. The receptor comes from a female donor with breast cancer. DNA sequence: TGTGCCAGCAGCAGGACAGGGGGGAACACTGAAGCTTTCTTT. The translation is CASSRTGGNTEAFF.